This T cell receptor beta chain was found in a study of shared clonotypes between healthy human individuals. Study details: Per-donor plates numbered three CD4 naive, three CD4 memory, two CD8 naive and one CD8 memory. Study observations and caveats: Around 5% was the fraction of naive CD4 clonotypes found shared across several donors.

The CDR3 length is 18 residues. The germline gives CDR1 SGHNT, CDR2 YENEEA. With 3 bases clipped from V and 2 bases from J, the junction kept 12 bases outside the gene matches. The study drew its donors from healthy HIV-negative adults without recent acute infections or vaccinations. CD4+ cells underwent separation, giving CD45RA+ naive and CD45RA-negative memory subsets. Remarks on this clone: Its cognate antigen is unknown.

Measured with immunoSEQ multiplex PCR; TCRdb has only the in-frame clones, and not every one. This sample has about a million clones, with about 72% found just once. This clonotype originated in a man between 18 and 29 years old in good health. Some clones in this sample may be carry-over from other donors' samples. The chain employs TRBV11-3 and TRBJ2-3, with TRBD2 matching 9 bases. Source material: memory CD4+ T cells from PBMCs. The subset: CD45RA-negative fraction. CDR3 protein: CASSFGLLSGGTTDTQYF. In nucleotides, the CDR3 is TGTGCCAGCAGCTTCGGTTTACTAAGCGGGGGGACCACAGATACGCAGTATTTT.